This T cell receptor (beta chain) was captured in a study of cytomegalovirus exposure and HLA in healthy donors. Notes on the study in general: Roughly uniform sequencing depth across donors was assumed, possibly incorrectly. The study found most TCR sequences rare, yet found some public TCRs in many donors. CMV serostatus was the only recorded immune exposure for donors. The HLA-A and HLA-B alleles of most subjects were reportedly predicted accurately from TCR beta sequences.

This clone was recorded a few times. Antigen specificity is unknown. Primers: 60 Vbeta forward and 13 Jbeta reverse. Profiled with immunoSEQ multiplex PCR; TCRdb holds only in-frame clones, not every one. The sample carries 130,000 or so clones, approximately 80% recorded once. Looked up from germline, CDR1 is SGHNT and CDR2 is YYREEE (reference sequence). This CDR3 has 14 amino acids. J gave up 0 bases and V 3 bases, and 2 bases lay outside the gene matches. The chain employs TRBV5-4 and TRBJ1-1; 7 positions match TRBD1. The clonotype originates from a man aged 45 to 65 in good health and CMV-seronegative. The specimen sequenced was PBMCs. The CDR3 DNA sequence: TGTGCCAGCAGCTGGGACAGATTGAACACTGAAGCTTTCTTT. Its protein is CASSWDRLNTEAFF.